One TCR beta chain is described in this entry. Its target is unknown. The CDR3 sequence is 12 residues long. V lost 4 bases and J lost 6, with 8 bases in between. Germline CDR1 is SGHRS and CDR2 is YFSETQ. TCRdb's copy holds only in-frame clones and misses some; the assay was immunoSEQ multiplex PCR. The sample shows under 200,000 clones, approximately 94% of them seen only once. These data originate in a study of T cell responses to AZD1222 COVID-19 vaccine. Study-level findings and limits: Variant regions that are unmutated are reportedly the target of nearly half of spike-specific TCRs. None of the repertoires were sampled until the peak T cell response had passed.

This clonotype originated in an adult who received the MenACWY meningococcal vaccine as a control. The chain has TRBV5-1 and TRBJ2-1, with unresolved D. The sequenced sample was peripheral blood, obtained 28 days after the second dose of the MenACWY control vaccine. DNA of the CDR3: TGCGCCAGCAGCACCTTAATCAATGAGCAGTTCTTC. Amino acid sequence: CASSTLINEQFF.